This entry describes one T cell receptor beta chain. Its specificity is unknown. Germline CDR1 DFQATT, CDR2 SNEGSKA (reference sequence). The CDR3 is 13 amino acids. Trimming took 7 bases from V and 2 from J; bases not matched to a gene: 2. The record originates from a study of response to subunit inactivated influenza vaccine. Study conclusions and caveats: The authors suggested that every seasonal influenza vaccination recruits few new T cells.

TCRdb itself ran the RT-PCR reads through MiXCR, one entry per CDR3 protein. The sample has roughly 760,000 distinct CDR3 sequences; around 21% are singletons. The sequence came from a man aged 50 or older who received an inactivated influenza vaccine. This chain joins TRBV20-1 and TRBJ2-3; 11 positions agree with TRBD2. The source material was PBMCs from blood, sampled more than 4 days after vaccination. The CDR3 nucleotides are TGCAGTGTAGCGGGAGGGTTCACAGATACGCAGTATTTT. It encodes CSVAGGFTDTQYF.